Reported below is one TCR beta chain. The entry originates in a study of blood T cell repertoires in COVID-19. Libraries were prepared by immunoSEQ multiplex PCR; TCRdb keeps only in-frame clonotypes and omits some of them. The table has around 41,000 clones, 85% to 95% seen once. This TCR was recovered from a human donor in a cohort sampled during active COVID-19. Sequencing used peripheral blood.

The CDR3 region has the DNA TGTGCCAGCAGTGAAGAGTGGCTAGCGGGAGGGTACGAGCAGTACTTC. Translation gives CASSEEWLAGGYEQYF. This rearrangement joins TRBV7-2 to TRBJ2-7, with 12 bases that match TRBD2. The CDR3 sequence is 16 residues long. CDR1 SGHTA and CDR2 FQGNSA come from the germline V gene. Germline trimming cut 6 bases from V and 4 bases from J; bases unmatched to any gene: 10.